The 12 T cell receptor beta chains below come from one sample, sequenced in a study of blood T cells in healthy people across ages. Together with a sample-barcoded 5' primer, a J-beta primer mix was included in a second PCR lasting about 6 to 11 cycles. TCRdb used MiXCR to reprocess the 5' RACE reads, holding one entry per CDR3 protein. The data hold almost 1 million distinct CDR3 sequences, with roughly 47% observed a single time. The source material was blood. These receptors all stem from a woman aged 55-69 years in good health.

CDR3 amino acids: CASSQIIAGVFADTQYF. The CDR3 region has the DNA TGCGCCAGCAGCCAAATTATAGCGGGAGTTTTCGCAGATACGCAGTATTTT. The chain employs TRBV4-1 and TRBJ2-3, with TRBD2 matching over 9 bases. The CDR3 is 17 residues long. With 2 bases clipped from V and 4 bases from J, the junction kept 10 bases outside the gene matches. Germline V CDR1 and CDR2: MGHRA, YSYEKL.

The sample holds a few counts of this clonotype. This rearrangement joins TRBV12-3 or TRBV12-4 to TRBJ1-1; possibly TRBD1 for D (6 bases). The CDR3 is 14 residues long. The germline V and J ends were trimmed by 5 bases and 5 bases, with 15 bases remaining between them. CDR3 residues: CASSLQGGGTEAFF. DNA for the CDR3: TGTGCCAGCAGTCTCCAAGGGGGAGGTACTGAAGCTTTCTTT.

This clonotype was detected ten times or more. This chain joins TRBV7-2 and TRBJ2-5, with 7 positions matching TRBD1. From germline, CDR1 is SGHTA and CDR2 FQGNSA. The CDR3 extends over 14 amino acids. The V and J ends lost 0 bases and 2 bases, in that order; junction bases with no gene match: 0. The CDR3 here is CASSLAGQQETQYF. The DNA for the CDR3 is TGTGCCAGCAGCTTAGCGGGACAGCAAGAGACCCAGTACTTC.

The chain joins TRBV7-9 to TRBJ2-3; TRBD2 aligns across 10 bases. The V segment lost 3 bases and the J segment 2 bases; nucleotides outside the gene matches: 5. The length of the CDR3 is 16 residues. Germline V gene lookup returns CDR1 SEHNR and CDR2 FQNEAQ (reference sequence). The CDR3 reads CASSFSLAGVTDTQYF. CDR3 in DNA: TGTGCCAGCAGCTTCTCGCTAGCGGGAGTCACAGATACGCAGTATTTT.

This chain uses TRBV29-1 with TRBJ2-5; D remains unclear. Per germline, CDR1 SQVTM and CDR2 ANQGSEA. The CDR3 contains 11 residues. Trimming shortened V by 4 bases and J by 7 bases, and 10 bases separated the two germline ends. The CDR3 here is CSVADVGTQYF. Here the CDR3 DNA reads TGCAGCGTTGCAGATGTCGGGACCCAGTACTTC.

This clonotype was found a few times. This chain links TRBV7-9 with TRBJ2-5, with 7 bases fitting TRBD1. V shed 3 bases, J shed 5 bases, and the junction held 6 bases outside the gene matches. CDR1 and CDR2 from the germline V gene are SEHNR and FQNEAQ (reference sequence). This CDR3 is built from 14 residues. The CDR3 DNA reads TGTGCCAGCAGCTTGACAGGGTACTGGGAGACCCAGTACTTC. Translated, it gives CASSLTGYWETQYF. Together with reference TRBV7-9 and TRBJ2-5, the CDR3 gives the full variable domain: DTGVSQNPRHKITKRGQNVTFRCDPISEHNRLYWYRQTLGQGPEFLTYFQNEAQLEKSRLLSDRFSAERPKGSFSTLEIQRTEQGDSAMYLCASSLTGYWETQYFGPGTRLLVL.

The V gene is TRBV12-3 or TRBV12-4, the J gene TRBJ2-1; possible D gene TRBD2, 5 bases. The CDR3 has 15 residues. Trimming took off 6 bases at V and 8 bases at J, with 20 bases between the two ends. The CDR3 region has the DNA TGTGCCAGCAGCCCCGCTAGCTACATTCTATATGAGCAGTTCTTC. It encodes CASSPASYILYEQFF.

In the case of this clonotype: Mismatch with germline at one junction end may stem from a read error. CDR3 in amino acids: CASSQERGRGYADTQYF. Written as DNA, the CDR3 is TGCGCCAGCAGCCAAGAACGGGGCAGGGGGTATGCAGATACGCAGTATTTT. This chain uses TRBV13 with TRBJ2-3; TRBD1 matches at 7 bases. Germline V gene data show CDR1 as PRHDT and CDR2 as FYEKMQ (reference sequence). The CDR3 contains 17 residues. Full variable domain (missing parts from reference TRBV13 and TRBJ2-3): AAGVIQSPRHLIKEKRETATLKCYPIPRHDTVYWYQQGPGQDPQFLISFYEKMQSDKGSIPDRFSAQQFSDYHSELNMSSLELGDSALYFCASSQERGRGYADTQYFGPGTRLTVL.

The chain has TRBV10-3 and TRBJ1-4; 10 bases match TRBD1. Germline CDR1 reads ENHRY; CDR2 reads SYGVKD. The CDR3 totals 13 residues. After removal of 10 bases from V and 4 bases from J, the junction contained 3 bases not matched to a gene. The CDR3 sequence: CATGTGDNEKLFF. CDR3 nucleotide sequence: TGTGCCACCGGGACAGGGGATAATGAAAAACTGTTTTTT.

This clonotype was seen more than once but under ten times. The chain uses TRBV7-9 and TRBJ1-6, with TRBD1 identical over 8 bases. CDR3 size: 13 residues. Germline V gene sequence: CDR1 SEHNR, CDR2 FQNEAQ (reference sequence). V was clipped by 7 bases and J by 8 bases; unmatched bases: 4. As DNA, the CDR3 is TGTGCCAGCATCGGACAGGGAGATTCACCCCTCCACTTT. Its translation: CASIGQGDSPLHF.

This clonotype showed up many times. The J gene is TRBJ2-3, the V gene TRBV27; 7 bases line up with TRBD2. The CDR3 covers 17 residues. From germline, CDR1 is MNHEY and CDR2 SMNVEV (reference sequence). The V and J ends lost 2 bases and 8 bases, in that order; junction bases with no gene match: 16. The CDR3 DNA follows: TGTGCCAGCAGTTTAAACCCCGCAGCGGGGCGAGGCGGTACGCAGTATTTT. The encoded protein is CASSLNPAAGRGGTQYF.

This chain uses TRBV14 with TRBJ2-4; 8 nucleotides match TRBD2. The end of the DNA aligns better with TRBJ2-7, so the J call may be wrong. This CDR3 has 17 amino acids. Germline values: CDR1 SGHDN, CDR2 FVKESK. CDR3 bases: TGTGCCAGCAGCCAAGAAATCACTAGCGGTCCTTCCTACGAGCAGTACTTC. Its translation is CASSQEITSGPSYEQYF.